These 5 T cell receptor beta chains were all obtained from the same sample, sequenced in a study of glioma-infiltrating T cells. TCR alpha and beta CDR3 regions were amplified from RNA using iRepertoire nested multiplex PCR. TCRdb redid the calling of the multiplex PCR reads with MiXCR, one entry per CDR3 protein. This table holds some 150,000 distinct CDR3 sequences, about two fifths found once. Source material: glioma tissue, nonneoplastic brain tissue, or PBMCs (not recorded which). The receptors here all came from a human donor with low-grade glioma or glioblastoma, undergoing nonglioma brain surgery, or in good health (not recorded which).

This clonotype was counted only a few times. The chain employs TRBV20-1 and TRBJ2-5; 7 bases are a match to TRBD2. The germline V gene has CDR1 DFQATT and CDR2 SNEGSKA (reference sequence). Unmatched junction bases numbered 13, after V lost 1 base and J lost 5 bases. The CDR3 covers 16 residues. The DNA for the CDR3 is TGCAGTGCTAGAGGTAGAAGGGGAGGGCTGTTGGAGACCCAGTACTTC. It translates to CSARGRRGGLLETQYF.

About this clonotype itself: Germline and junction disagree at one end, which may indicate a read error. The chain combines TRBV13 with TRBJ1-4; D remains ambiguous. The germline V gene has CDR1 PRHDT and CDR2 FYEKMQ (reference sequence). The CDR3 has 14 amino acids. The DNA for the CDR3 is TGTGCCCGCAGCGCTACCGCAACTAATGAAAAACTGTTTTTT. Amino acid sequence: CARSATATNEKLFF.

This clonotype has more than one count but fewer than ten. V and J are TRBV20-1 and TRBJ1-2; D call uncertain. Germline values: CDR1 DFQATT, CDR2 SNEGSKA (reference sequence). Deletions cut 6 bases from V and 5 bases from J, with 16 bases between. The CDR3 consists of 13 residues. Written as DNA, the CDR3 is TGCAGTGCCCGACTAGAGAGAGGGTATGGCTACACCTTC. This encodes CSARLERGYGYTF.

V is TRBV20-1 and J is TRBJ1-1; D gene uncertain. Germline V gene lookup returns CDR1 DFQATT and CDR2 SNEGSKA (reference sequence). The CDR3 has 17 amino acids. V was cut by 4 bases and J by 0 bases, with 21 bases left in between. The CDR3 protein is CSANGFKAAAMNTEAFF. The CDR3 region has the DNA TGCAGTGCTAACGGTTTTAAGGCCGCAGCGATGAACACTGAAGCTTTCTTT.

This clonotype has a handful of counts. The chain links TRBV7-2 to TRBJ1-1; D is uncertain. V lost 0 bases and J 7 bases, leaving 9 bases between the germline ends. The germline V gene encodes CDR1 SGHTA and CDR2 FQGNSA. The CDR3 consists of 13 residues. The CDR3 sequence: CASSLAPEGEAFF. The CDR3 DNA reads TGTGCCAGCAGCTTAGCCCCGGAGGGTGAAGCTTTCTTT. The complete variable domain, with remaining parts taken from reference TRBV7-2 and TRBJ1-1, reads GAGVSQSPSNKVTEKGKDVELRCDPISGHTALYWYRQSLGQGLEFLIYFQGNSAPDKSGLPSDRFSAERTGGSVSTLTIQRTQQEDSAVYLCASSLAPEGEAFFGQGTRLTVV.